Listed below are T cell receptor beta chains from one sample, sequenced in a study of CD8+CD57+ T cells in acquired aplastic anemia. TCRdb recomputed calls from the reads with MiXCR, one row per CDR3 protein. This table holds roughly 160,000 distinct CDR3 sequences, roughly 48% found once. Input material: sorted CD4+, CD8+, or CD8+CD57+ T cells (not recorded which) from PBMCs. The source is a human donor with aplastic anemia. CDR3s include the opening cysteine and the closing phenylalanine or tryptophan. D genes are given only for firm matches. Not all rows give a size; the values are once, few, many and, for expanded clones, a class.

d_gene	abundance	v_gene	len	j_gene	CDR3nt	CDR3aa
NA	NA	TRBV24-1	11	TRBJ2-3	TGTGCCACCTCAAGCACAGATACGCAGTATTTT	CATSSTDTQYF
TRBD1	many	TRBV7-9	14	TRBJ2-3	TGTGCCAGCAGCTTGACAGGGGGTACAGATACGCAGTATTTT	CASSLTGGTDTQYF
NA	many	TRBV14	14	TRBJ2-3	TGTGCCAGCAGCCAACCCAGGCCCCCCCATACGCAGTATTTT	CASSQPRPPHTQYF
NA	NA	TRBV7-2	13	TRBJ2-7	TGTGCCAGCAGCCAAGCGGGCTCCTACGAGCAGTACTTC	CASSQAGSYEQYF
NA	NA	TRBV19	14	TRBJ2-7	TGTGTCTCATGTGTTTGGGGAGAGCGATGCGAGCAGTACTTC	CVSCVWGERCEQYF
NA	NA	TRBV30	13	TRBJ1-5	TGTGCCTGGAGTAAGGTTAGCAATCAGCCCCAGCATTTT	CAWSKVSNQPQHF
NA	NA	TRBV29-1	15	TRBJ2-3	TGCAGCGTTGCTCGGGACCTTGGGGCTACAGATACGCAGTATTTT	CSVARDLGATDTQYF
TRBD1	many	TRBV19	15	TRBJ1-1	TGTGCCAGTAGTGACCCCGAGCCAGGGGGCCCTGAAGCTTTCTTT	CASSDPEPGGPEAFF
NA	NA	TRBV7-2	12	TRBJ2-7	TGTGCCAGCAGCTTGGGAGTCTCCGAGCAGTACTTC	CASSLGVSEQYF
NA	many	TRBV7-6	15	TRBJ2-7	TGTGCCAGCAGCTACATTCATCGTATCTTCTGCGAGCAGTACTTC	CASSYIHRIFCEQYF
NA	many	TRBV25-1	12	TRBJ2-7	TGTGCCAGCAGTGAATCCACGTATCAGCAGTACTTC	CASSESTYQQYF
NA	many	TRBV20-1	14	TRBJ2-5	TGCAGTGCTCCCGCCTCGGGCAGACAAGAGACCCAGTACTTC	CSAPASGRQETQYF
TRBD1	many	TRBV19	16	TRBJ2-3	TGTGCCAGTAGTGACAGGGGACGGGGTTTCGCGGATACGCAGTATTTT	CASSDRGRGFADTQYF
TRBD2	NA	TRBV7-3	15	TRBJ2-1	TGTGCCAGCAGCTTGGCCCTAGCGGGAGGGGGTGAGCAGTTCTTC	CASSLALAGGGEQFF
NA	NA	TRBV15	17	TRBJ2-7	TGTGCCACCAGCGACCTGCCTGTGCGCTCATCGGGGGACGAGCAGTACTTC	CATSDLPVRSSGDEQYF
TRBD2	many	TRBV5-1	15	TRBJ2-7	TGCGCCAGCAGCCCGACTAGCGGGAGTTCTTACGAGCAGTACTTC	CASSPTSGSSYEQYF
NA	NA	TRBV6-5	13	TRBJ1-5	TGTGCCAGCAGTTACCAGGGTTCTCAGCCCCAGCATTTT	CASSYQGSQPQHF
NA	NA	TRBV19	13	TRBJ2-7	TGTGCCAGTAGTCCCGGCGGGGCGGAGGAGCAGTACTTC	CASSPGGAEEQYF
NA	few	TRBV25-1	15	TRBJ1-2	TGTGCCAGCAGTGAAGTAGGCAGCCAGTCCTATGGCTACACCTTC	CASSEVGSQSYGYTF
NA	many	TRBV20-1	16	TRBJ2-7	TGCAGTGCTAGAGATCGCGTTGGGGTGCAGGGCTACGAGCAGTACTTC	CSARDRVGVQGYEQYF
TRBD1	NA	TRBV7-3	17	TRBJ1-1	TGTGCCAGCAGCAAGAGACCCGGGACAGCTTTGAACACTGAAGCTTTCTTT	CASSKRPGTALNTEAFF
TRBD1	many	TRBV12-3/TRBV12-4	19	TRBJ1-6	TGTGCCAGCCACCCGACCGGGACAGGGGGCCTACGTCTAATTTCACCCCTCCACTTT	CASHPTGTGGLRLISPLHF
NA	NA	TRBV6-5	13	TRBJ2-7	TGTGCCAGCAGTAACGACAGAGTCTACGAGCAGTACTTC	CASSNDRVYEQYF
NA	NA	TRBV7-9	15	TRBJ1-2	TGTGCCAGCAGCTCCCTGGCGGGCAGGACTTATGGCTACACCTTC	CASSSLAGRTYGYTF
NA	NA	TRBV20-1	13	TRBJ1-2	TGCAGTGCTAGGCAATTCGGGGGTCATGGCTACACCTTC	CSARQFGGHGYTF
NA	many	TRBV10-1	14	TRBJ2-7	TGCGCCAGCAGGGAATCTCGGGTGGAGCGAGAGCAGTACTTC	CASRESRVEREQYF
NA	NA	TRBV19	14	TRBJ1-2	TGTGCCAGTAGTATGGGAGGGTTCAACTATGGCTACACCTTC	CASSMGGFNYGYTF
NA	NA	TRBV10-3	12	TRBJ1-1	TGTGCCATCAGTGACCGTATCCCTGAAGCTTTCTTT	CAISDRIPEAFF
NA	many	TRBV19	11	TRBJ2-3	TGTGCCAGTCGTGACACAGATACGCAGTATTTT	CASRDTDTQYF